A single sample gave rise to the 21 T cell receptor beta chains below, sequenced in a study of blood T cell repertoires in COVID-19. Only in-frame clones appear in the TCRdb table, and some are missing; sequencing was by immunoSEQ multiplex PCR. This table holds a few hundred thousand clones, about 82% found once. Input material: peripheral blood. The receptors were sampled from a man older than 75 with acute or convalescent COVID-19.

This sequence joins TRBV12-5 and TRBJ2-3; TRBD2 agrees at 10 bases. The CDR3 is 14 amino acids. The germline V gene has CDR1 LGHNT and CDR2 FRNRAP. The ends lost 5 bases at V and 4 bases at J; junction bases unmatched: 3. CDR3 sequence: CASGASGGSDTQYF. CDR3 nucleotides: TGTGCTAGTGGTGCTAGCGGGGGTTCAGATACGCAGTATTTT.

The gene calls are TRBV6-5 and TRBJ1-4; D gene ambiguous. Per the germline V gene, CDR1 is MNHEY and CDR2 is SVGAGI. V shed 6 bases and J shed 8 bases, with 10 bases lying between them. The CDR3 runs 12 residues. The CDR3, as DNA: TGTGCCAGCAGGAGGGCTGGGGAAAAACTGTTTTTT. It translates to CASRRAGEKLFF.

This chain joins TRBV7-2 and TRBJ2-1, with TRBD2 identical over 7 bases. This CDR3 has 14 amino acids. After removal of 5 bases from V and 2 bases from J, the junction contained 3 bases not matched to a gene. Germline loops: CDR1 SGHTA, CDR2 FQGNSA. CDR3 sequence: CASSAAGAYNEQFF. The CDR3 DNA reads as TGTGCCAGCAGCGCCGCGGGGGCCTACAATGAGCAGTTCTTC.

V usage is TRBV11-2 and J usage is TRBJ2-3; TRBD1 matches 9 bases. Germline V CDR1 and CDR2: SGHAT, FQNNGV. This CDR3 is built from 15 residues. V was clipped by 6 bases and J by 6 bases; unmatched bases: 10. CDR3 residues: CASRSGQGGFDTQYF. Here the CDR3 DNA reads TGTGCCAGCAGATCGGGACAGGGCGGGTTTGATACGCAGTATTTT. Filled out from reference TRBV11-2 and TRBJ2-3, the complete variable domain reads EAGVAQSPRYKIIEKRQSVAFWCNPISGHATLYWYQQILGQGPKLLIQFQNNGVVDDSQLPKDRFSAERLKGVDSTLKIQPAKLEDSAVYLCASRSGQGGFDTQYFGPGTRLTVL.

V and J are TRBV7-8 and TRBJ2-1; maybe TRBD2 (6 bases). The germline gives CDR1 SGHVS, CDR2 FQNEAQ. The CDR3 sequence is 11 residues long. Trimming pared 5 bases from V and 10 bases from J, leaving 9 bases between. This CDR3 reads CASSPGGEQFF. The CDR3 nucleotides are TGTGCCAGCAGCCCCGGGGGAGAGCAGTTCTTC.

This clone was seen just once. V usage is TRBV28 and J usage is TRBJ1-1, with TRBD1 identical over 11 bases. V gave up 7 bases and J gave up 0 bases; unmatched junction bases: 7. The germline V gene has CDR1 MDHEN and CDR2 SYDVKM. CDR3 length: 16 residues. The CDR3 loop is CASTEGQGALNTEAFF. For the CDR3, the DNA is TGTGCCAGCACCGAAGGACAGGGGGCTTTGAACACTGAAGCTTTCTTT.

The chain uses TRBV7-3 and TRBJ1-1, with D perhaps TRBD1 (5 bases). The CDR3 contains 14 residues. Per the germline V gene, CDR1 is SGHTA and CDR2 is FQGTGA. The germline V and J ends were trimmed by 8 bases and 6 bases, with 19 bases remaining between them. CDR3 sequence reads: CASLPRWDSAEAFF. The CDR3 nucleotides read TGTGCCAGCCTCCCCCGGTGGGACTCGGCTGAAGCTTTCTTT.

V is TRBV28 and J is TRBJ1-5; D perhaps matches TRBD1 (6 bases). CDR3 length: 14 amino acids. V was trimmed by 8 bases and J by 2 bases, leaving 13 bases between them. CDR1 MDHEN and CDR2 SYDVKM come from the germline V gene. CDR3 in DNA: TGTGCCAGCTCCCCAAGACAGGGCAATCAGCCCCAGCATTTT. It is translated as CASSPRQGNQPQHF.

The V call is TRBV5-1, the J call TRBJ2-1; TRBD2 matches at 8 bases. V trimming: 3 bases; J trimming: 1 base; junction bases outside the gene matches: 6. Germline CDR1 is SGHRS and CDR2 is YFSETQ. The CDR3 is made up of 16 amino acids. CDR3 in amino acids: CASSWSSGRSYNEQFF. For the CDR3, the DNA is TGCGCCAGCAGCTGGTCTAGCGGGCGGTCCTACAATGAGCAGTTCTTC.

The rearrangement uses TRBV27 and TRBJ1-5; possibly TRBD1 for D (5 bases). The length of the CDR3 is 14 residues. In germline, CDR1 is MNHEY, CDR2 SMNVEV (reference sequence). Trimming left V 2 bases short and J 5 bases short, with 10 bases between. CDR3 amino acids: CASSLKQAYQPQHF. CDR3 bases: TGTGCCAGCAGTTTAAAACAGGCTTATCAGCCCCAGCATTTT.

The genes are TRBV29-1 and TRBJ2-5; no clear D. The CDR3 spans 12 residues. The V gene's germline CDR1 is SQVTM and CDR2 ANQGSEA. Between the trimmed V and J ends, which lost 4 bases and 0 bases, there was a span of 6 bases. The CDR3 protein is CSVVRYQETQYF. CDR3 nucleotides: TGCAGCGTTGTACGGTACCAAGAGACCCAGTACTTC.

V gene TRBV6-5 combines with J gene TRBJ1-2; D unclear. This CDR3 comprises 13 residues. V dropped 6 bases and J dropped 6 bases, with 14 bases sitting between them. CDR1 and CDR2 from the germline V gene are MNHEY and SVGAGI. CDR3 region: CASSPGRANGYTF. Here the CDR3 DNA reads TGTGCCAGCAGCCCCGGGAGGGCGAATGGCTACACCTTC.

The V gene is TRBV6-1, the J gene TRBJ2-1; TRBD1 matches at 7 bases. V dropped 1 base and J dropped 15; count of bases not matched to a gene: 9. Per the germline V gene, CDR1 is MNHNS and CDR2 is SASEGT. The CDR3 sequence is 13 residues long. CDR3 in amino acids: CASSEGARDSGFF. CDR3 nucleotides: TGTGCCAGCAGTGAAGGTGCCCGGGACAGCGGGTTCTTC.

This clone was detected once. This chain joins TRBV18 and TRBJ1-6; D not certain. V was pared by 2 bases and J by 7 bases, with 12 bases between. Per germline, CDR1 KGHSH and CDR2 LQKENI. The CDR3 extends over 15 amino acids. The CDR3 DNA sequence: TGTGCCAGCTCACCATGGGAGGGAGGGAATTCACCCCTCCACTTT. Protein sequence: CASSPWEGGNSPLHF.

The CDR3 is CASTPDSPNTEAFF. The CDR3 nucleotides read TGTGCCAGTACCCCGGACAGCCCAAACACTGAAGCTTTCTTT. The chain employs TRBV19 and TRBJ1-1; D possibly corresponds to TRBD1 (6 bases). The V gene's germline CDR1 is LNHDA and CDR2 SQIVND (reference sequence). CDR3 size: 14 residues. Trimming stripped 7 bases from V and 2 bases from J, with 14 bases between.

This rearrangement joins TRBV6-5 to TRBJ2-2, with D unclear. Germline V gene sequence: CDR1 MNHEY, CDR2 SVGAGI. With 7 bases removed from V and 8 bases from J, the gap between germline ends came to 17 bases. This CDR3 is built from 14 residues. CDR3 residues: CASTLPLVTGELFF. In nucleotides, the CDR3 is TGTGCCAGCACCCTCCCCTTGGTAACAGGGGAGCTGTTTTTT.

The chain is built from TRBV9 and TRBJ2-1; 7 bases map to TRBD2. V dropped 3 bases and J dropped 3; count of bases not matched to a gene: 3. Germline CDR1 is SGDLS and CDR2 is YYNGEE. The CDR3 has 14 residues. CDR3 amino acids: CASSAVAGYNEQFF. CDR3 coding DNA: TGTGCCAGCAGCGCCGTAGCGGGCTACAATGAGCAGTTCTTC.

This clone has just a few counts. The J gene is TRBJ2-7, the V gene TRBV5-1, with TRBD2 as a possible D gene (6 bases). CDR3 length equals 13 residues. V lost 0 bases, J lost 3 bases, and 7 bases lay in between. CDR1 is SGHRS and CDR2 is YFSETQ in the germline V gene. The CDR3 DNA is TGCGCCAGCAGCTTGGGGGACTTCTACGAGCAGTACTTC. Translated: CASSLGDFYEQYF.

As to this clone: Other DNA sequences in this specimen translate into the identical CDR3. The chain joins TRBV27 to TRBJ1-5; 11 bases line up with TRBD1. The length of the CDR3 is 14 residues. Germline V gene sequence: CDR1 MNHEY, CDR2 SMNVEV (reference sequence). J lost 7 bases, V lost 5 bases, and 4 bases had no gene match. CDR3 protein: CASSPGTGGQPQHF. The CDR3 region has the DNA TGTGCCAGCAGTCCTGGGACAGGGGGGCAGCCCCAGCATTTT.

The CDR3 region is CASSSGQGHQAFF. The CDR3 nucleotides read TGTGCCAGCAGTAGTGGACAGGGGCATCAAGCTTTCTTT. The V gene is TRBV28, the J gene TRBJ1-1, with 9 bases aligning to TRBD1. V lost 5 bases to trimming and J lost 9 bases; unmatched junction nucleotides: 7. Germline V CDR1 and CDR2: MDHEN, SYDVKM. The CDR3 is made up of 13 amino acids.

DNA of the CDR3: TGCGCCAGCAACGGGAGGGGACTCACCGGGGAGCTGTTTTTT. As protein: CASNGRGLTGELFF. The chain combines TRBV5-1 with TRBJ2-2; 8 positions agree with TRBD2. The CDR3 loop spans 14 amino acids. V lost 6 bases, J lost 4 bases, and 5 bases stayed unmatched. Germline loops: CDR1 SGHRS, CDR2 YFSETQ.